The clone carrying this T cell receptor beta chain was detected only once. Only in-frame clones appear in the TCRdb table, and some are missing; sequencing was by immunoSEQ multiplex PCR. The table includes fewer than 95,000 clones, about 86% detected once. Germline-derived CDR1 and CDR2 are MNHNS and SASEGT. The trim removed 2 bases at V and 2 bases at J, leaving 0 bases unmatched. CDR3 length: 15 residues. This sample was taken from a study of control samples from healthy donors and cancer patients. Sequenced: blood. The clonotype was recovered from a woman between 45 and 65 years old in good health. The chain recombines TRBV6-1 with TRBJ1-6, with 7 bases matching TRBD1. The DNA for the CDR3 is TGTGCCAGCAGTGAAACAGGGGCCTATAATTCACCCCTCCACTTT. Amino acid sequence: CASSETGAYNSPLHF.